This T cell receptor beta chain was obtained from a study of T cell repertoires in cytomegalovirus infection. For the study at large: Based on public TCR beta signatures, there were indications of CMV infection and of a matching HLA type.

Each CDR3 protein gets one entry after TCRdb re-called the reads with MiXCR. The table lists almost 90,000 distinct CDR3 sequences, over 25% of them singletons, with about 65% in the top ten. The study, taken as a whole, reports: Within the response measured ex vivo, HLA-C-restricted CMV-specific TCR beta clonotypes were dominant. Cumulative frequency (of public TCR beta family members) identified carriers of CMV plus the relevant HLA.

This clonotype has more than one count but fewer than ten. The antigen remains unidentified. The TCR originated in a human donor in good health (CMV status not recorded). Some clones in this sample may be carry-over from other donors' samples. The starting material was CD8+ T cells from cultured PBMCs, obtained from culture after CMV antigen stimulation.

CDR3 DNA: TGTGCCAGCAAAAACTCGGCGCAGGGGTACTACAATGAGCAGTTCTTC. Encoded protein: CASKNSAQGYYNEQFF. This sequence joins TRBV6-5 and TRBJ2-1, with D possibly being TRBD1 (6 bases). The V gene lost 7 bases and the J gene lost 3 bases, with 19 bases spanning the gap. Germline loops: CDR1 MNHEY, CDR2 SVGAGI. The CDR3 is 16 residues long.